This passage covers 14 T cell receptor beta chains from one sample sequenced in a study of blood T cell repertoires in COVID-19. Clones were sequenced by immunoSEQ multiplex PCR, and TCRdb holds only the in-frame ones, with some missing. The table records roughly 310,000 clones, about 92% of them present only once. The sequenced sample was PBMCs or T cells enriched from blood (not recorded which). These receptors came from a man in his 60s who had recovered from COVID-19.

This rearrangement joins TRBV6-5 to TRBJ1-5; maybe TRBD1 (5 bases). V gave up 8 bases and J gave up 2 bases, with 16 bases separating them. Germline CDR1 and CDR2: MNHEY and SVGAGI. The CDR3 spans 15 residues. The CDR3 spells CASRSGLGGNQPQHF. The CDR3 DNA is TGTGCCAGCCGGAGCGGACTAGGGGGCAATCAGCCCCAGCATTTT.

The rearrangement joins TRBV24-1 to TRBJ1-2; 7 bases align to TRBD1. The CDR3 spans 13 residues. Losses at the gene ends were 12 bases for V and 3 bases for J; bases not matched to a gene: 9. Germline V gives CDR1 KGHDR, CDR2 SFDVKD. The CDR3 DNA follows: TGTGCCTCGTCTAGGGGGCGCGACTATGGCTACACCTTC. Amino acids: CASSRGRDYGYTF.

V and J are TRBV5-4 and TRBJ2-1, with TRBD1 matching over 7 bases. The length of the CDR3 is 15 residues. Germline V CDR1 and CDR2: SGHNT, YYREEE (reference sequence). V shed 3 bases and J 6 bases; nucleotides not matched to a gene: 9. The CDR3 region has the DNA TGTGCCAGCAGCTGGCAAGGGGGCGGAATCAATGAGCAGTTCTTC. Translation: CASSWQGGGINEQFF.

The chain couples TRBV5-1 to TRBJ1-1, with 7 bases lining up with TRBD1. This CDR3 has 13 residues. J gave up 11 bases and V 5 bases, and 12 bases lay outside the gene matches. Per germline, CDR1 SGHRS and CDR2 YFSETQ. The CDR3 nucleotides read TGCGCCAGCAGTTACGGGACAGACCGTTTGGCTTTCTTT. This encodes CASSYGTDRLAFF.

The chain recombines TRBV4-1 with TRBJ1-2; 9 positions agree with TRBD1. Germline CDR1 reads MGHRA; CDR2 reads YSYEKL. The trim removed 2 bases at V and 4 bases at J, leaving 5 bases unmatched. This CDR3 spans 15 amino acids. CDR3 loop: CASSQTGTGTYGYTF. The DNA for the CDR3 is TGCGCCAGCAGCCAAACCGGGACAGGGACCTATGGCTACACCTTC.

This sequence joins TRBV12-3 or TRBV12-4 and TRBJ2-7; D is perhaps TRBD1 (6 bases). This CDR3 contains 13 residues. Trimming cost V 5 bases and J 2 bases, with 10 bases left between them. Written as DNA, the CDR3 is TGTGCCAGCAGTGTCGGACAGACCTACGAGCAGTACTTC. Translated, it gives CASSVGQTYEQYF.

V usage is TRBV19 and J usage is TRBJ1-6; TRBD1 matches 9 bases. V was pared by 3 bases and J by 6 bases, with 3 bases of the junction left unmatched. The CDR3 contains 15 residues. Germline CDR1 and CDR2: LNHDA and SQIVND (reference sequence). The CDR3 DNA reads TGTGCCAGTAGTATGCTACAGGGGGCTAATTCACCCCTCCACTTT. It translates to CASSMLQGANSPLHF.

This clone appeared a single time. V is TRBV19 and J is TRBJ1-5; the D gene is possibly TRBD1 (6 bases). Trimming removed 5 bases from V and 4 bases from J, with 9 bases in between. The CDR3 consists of 13 residues. Per the germline V gene, CDR1 is LNHDA and CDR2 is SQIVND (reference sequence). The CDR3 region has the DNA TGTGCCAGTAGTCGACAGGAGAATCAGCCCCAGCATTTT. Encoded protein: CASSRQENQPQHF. Looking up the rest from reference TRBV19 and TRBJ1-5 gives the full variable domain: DGGITQSPKYLFRKEGQNVTLSCEQNLNHDAMYWYRQDPGQGLRLIYYSQIVNDFQKGDIAEGYSVSREKKESFPLTVTSAQKNPTAFYLCASSRQENQPQHFGDGTRLSIL.

The J gene is TRBJ2-1, the V gene TRBV7-6, with D tentatively TRBD2 (7 bases). The CDR3 runs 15 residues. The V gene lost 1 base and the J gene lost 7 bases, with 14 bases spanning the gap. Germline V lookup: CDR1 SGHVS, CDR2 FNYEAQ. As DNA, the CDR3 is TGTGCCAGCAGCTTAGGCGGGGGCCCTCTGAATGAGCAGTTCTTC. It translates to CASSLGGGPLNEQFF. Full variable domain (rest looked up from reference TRBV7-6 and TRBJ2-1): GAGVSQSPRYKVTKRGQDVALRCDPISGHVSLYWYRQALGQGPEFLTYFNYEAQQDKSGLPNDRFSAERPEGSISTLTIQRTEQRDSAMYRCASSLGGGPLNEQFFGPGTRLTVL.

This chain connects TRBV10-1 to TRBJ1-4; possible D gene TRBD1, 6 bases. Germline V gene lookup returns CDR1 WNHNN and CDR2 SYGVQD (reference sequence). This CDR3 region has 14 residues. Trimming removed 6 bases at V and 7 bases at J, with 15 bases between. In nucleotides, the CDR3 is TGCGCCAGCAGCCCGGTCAGGGGCTCTGAAAAACTGTTTTTT. Translated: CASSPVRGSEKLFF.

This clone showed up just a few times. The V call is TRBV6-5, the J call TRBJ1-2; D might be TRBD1 (5 bases). The germline gives CDR1 MNHEY, CDR2 SVGAGI. V was clipped by 5 bases and J by 2 bases, with 15 bases between them. The CDR3 extends over 15 amino acids. The CDR3 DNA reads TGTGCCAGCAGTCCTGTAGACAGAGGCAACTATGGCTACACCTTC. Translating gives CASSPVDRGNYGYTF.

The sample holds one count of this clone. The chain combines TRBV6-5 with TRBJ1-5, with TRBD1 matching over 7 bases. After removal of 6 bases from V and 10 bases from J, the junction contained 12 bases not matched to a gene. This CDR3 has 14 amino acids. In germline, CDR1 is MNHEY, CDR2 SVGAGI. The CDR3 sequence: CASSLDREVFPQHF. For the CDR3, the DNA is TGTGCCAGCAGCCTAGACAGGGAGGTTTTTCCCCAGCATTTT.

A few counts support this clone. The V and J genes are TRBV27 and TRBJ2-1; 9 bases map to TRBD2. Unmatched junction bases numbered 7, after V lost 3 bases and J lost 4 bases. In germline, CDR1 is MNHEY, CDR2 SMNVEV (reference sequence). The CDR3 spans 16 residues. CDR3 loop: CASSLGTSPQYNEQFF. The CDR3 region has the DNA TGTGCCAGCAGTTTGGGGACTAGCCCTCAGTACAATGAGCAGTTCTTC.

The chain couples TRBV5-1 to TRBJ1-4; 8 bases agree with TRBD1. The CDR3 consists of 14 residues. CDR1 is SGHRS and CDR2 is YFSETQ in the germline V gene. Trimming took 4 bases from V and 8 from J; bases not matched to a gene: 7. CDR3 amino acids: CASSVAAGGEKLFF. The CDR3 nucleotides read TGCGCCAGCAGCGTGGCCGCAGGGGGCGAAAAACTGTTTTTT.